This TCR beta chain was sequenced for a study of OX40 agonist ivuxolimab in advanced cancers. The study's findings and limits: More expanded clones were seen, on average, in CD8+ T cells than in CD4+.

TCRdb's copy holds only in-frame clones and misses some; the assay was immunoSEQ multiplex PCR. The data contain 70,000 to 95,000 clones, roughly nine tenths of them singletons. As to this clone: What it binds is not known.

The origin of this receptor is an adult with an advanced solid tumor such as melanoma, head and neck, liver or kidney cancer. The starting material was CD4+ or CD8+ T cells sorted from blood, obtained in a trial of the OX40 agonist ivuxolimab.

The CDR3 nucleotides are TGTGCCAGCAGCTTAGTTGAGGGGATAAAATATGGCTACACCTTC. It translates to CASSLVEGIKYGYTF. The V call is TRBV5-6, the J call TRBJ1-2; D might be TRBD1 (5 bases). Germline-derived CDR1 and CDR2 are SGHDT and YYEEEE. V was clipped by 2 bases and J by 5 bases, with 16 bases between them. CDR3 size: 15 residues.